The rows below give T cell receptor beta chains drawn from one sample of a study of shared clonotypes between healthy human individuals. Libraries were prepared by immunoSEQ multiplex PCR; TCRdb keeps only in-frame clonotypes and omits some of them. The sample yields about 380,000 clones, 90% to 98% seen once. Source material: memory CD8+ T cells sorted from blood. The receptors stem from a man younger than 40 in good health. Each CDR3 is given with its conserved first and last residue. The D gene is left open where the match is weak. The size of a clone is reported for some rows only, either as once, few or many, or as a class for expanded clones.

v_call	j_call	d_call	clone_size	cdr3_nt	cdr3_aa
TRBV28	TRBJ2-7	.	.	TGTGCCAGCAGTGGGGGTAATCTCCTTCCCCTCTCCTACGAGCAGTACTTC	CASSGGNLLPLSYEQYF
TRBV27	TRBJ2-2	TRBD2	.	TGTGCCAGCAGTACGCCGGGACTAGTTACGGCCGGGGAGCTGTTTTTT	CASSTPGLVTAGELFF
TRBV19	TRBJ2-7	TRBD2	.	TGTGCCAGTAGTCTAGCGGGATACGAGCAGTACTTC	CASSLAGYEQYF
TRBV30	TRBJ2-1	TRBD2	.	TGTGCCTGGAAGTCAGCCCTAGCGGTTCACAATGAGCAGTTCTTC	CAWKSALAVHNEQFF
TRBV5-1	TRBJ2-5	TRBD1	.	TGCGCCAGTGCCGGGACAGGGCAACAAGAGACCCAGTACTTC	CASAGTGQQETQYF
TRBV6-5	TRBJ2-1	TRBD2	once	TGTGCCAGCAGTTACGGGAGGGCCTACAATGAGCAGTTCTTC	CASSYGRAYNEQFF
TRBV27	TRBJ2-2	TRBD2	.	TGTGCCAGCAGGCTACTAGCGGGAGGGAACACCGGGGAGCTGTTTTTT	CASRLLAGGNTGELFF
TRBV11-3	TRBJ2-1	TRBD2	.	TGTGCCAGCAGCTTAGACGGGACTAGCGGGAGGCCCTCCTACAATGAGCAGTTCTTC	CASSLDGTSGRPSYNEQFF
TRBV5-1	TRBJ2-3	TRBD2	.	TGCGCCAGCAGCCTGGGGACTAGGGGGAGAGATACGCAGTATTTT	CASSLGTRGRDTQYF
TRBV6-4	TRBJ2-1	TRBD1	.	TGTGCCAGCAGTCGAACCGGGACAGGGAATGTCGTGCAGTTCTTC	CASSRTGTGNVVQFF
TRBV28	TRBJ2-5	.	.	TGTGCCAGCAGTTTATTCGTCCAAGAGACCCAGTACTTC	CASSLFVQETQYF
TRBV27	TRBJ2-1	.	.	TGTGCCAGCAGCCCTGGACCCTACAATGAGCAGTTCTTC	CASSPGPYNEQFF
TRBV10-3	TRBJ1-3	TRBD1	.	TGTGCCATCAGTGGGGACAGGGAGTTATCTGGAAACACCATATATTTT	CAISGDRELSGNTIYF
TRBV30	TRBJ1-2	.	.	TGTGCCTGGGAGGAGGGCAGGGCAGTTAATGGCTACACCTTC	CAWEEGRAVNGYTF
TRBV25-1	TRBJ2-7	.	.	TGTGCCAGCAGTGATTATAGAGCGAAGCATAGCGAGCAGTACTTC	CASSDYRAKHSEQYF
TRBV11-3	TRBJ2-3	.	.	TGTGCCAGCAGCTTAGGCGGGGCTGGCACAGATACGCAGTATTTT	CASSLGGAGTDTQYF